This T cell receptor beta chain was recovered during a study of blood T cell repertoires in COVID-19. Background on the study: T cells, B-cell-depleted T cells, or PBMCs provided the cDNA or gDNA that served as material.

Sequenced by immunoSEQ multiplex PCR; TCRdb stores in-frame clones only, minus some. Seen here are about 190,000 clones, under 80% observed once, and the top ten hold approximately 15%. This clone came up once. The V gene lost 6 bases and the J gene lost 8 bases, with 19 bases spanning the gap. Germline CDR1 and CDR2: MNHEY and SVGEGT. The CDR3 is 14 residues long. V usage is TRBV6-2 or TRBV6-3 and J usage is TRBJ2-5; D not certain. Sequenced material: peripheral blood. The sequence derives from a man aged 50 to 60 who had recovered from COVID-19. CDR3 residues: CASSHRPSGDTQYF. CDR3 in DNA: TGTGCCAGCAGCCACAGACCGTCCGGCGATACCCAGTACTTC.